The rows below give T cell receptor beta chains drawn from one sample of a study of cytomegalovirus exposure and HLA in healthy donors. TCRdb's table, derived via immunoSEQ multiplex PCR, lists solely in-frame clones and lacks some. The sample lists around 220,000 clones; around 80% were seen once. What was sequenced was PBMCs. These receptors originate from a middle-aged man in good health and CMV-seronegative. Each CDR3 is given with its conserved first and last residue. Each record gives: CDR3 DNA, CDR3 protein, D gene, clone size, J gene, V gene. The D gene is left open where the match is weak. Only part of the rows carry a size: once, few, many, or a class if the clone is expanded.

CDR3nt: TGTGCCAGCAGCGGTTCTAGCGGGGGACTTCAAGAGACCCAGTACTTC
CDR3aa: CASSGSSGGLQETQYF
d_gene: TRBD2
abundance: few
j_gene: TRBJ2-5
v_gene: TRBV9

CDR3nt: TGCGCCAGCAGCCCGGGACTAGCGGGTATCCAAGAGACCCAGTACTTC
CDR3aa: CASSPGLAGIQETQYF
d_gene: TRBD2
abundance: .
j_gene: TRBJ2-5
v_gene: TRBV4-1

CDR3nt: TGTGCCAGCAGCCTGGGGCAGGCTAACTATGGCTACACCTTC
CDR3aa: CASSLGQANYGYTF
d_gene: .
abundance: .
j_gene: TRBJ1-2
v_gene: TRBV25-1

CDR3nt: TGTGCCAGCAGCTTAGGCCTTGGAGAGTCCTACAATGAGCAGTTCTTC
CDR3aa: CASSLGLGESYNEQFF
d_gene: .
abundance: .
j_gene: TRBJ2-1
v_gene: TRBV13

CDR3nt: TGTGCCAGCAGCTTGGGGCAGGATGGCTACACCTTC
CDR3aa: CASSLGQDGYTF
d_gene: .
abundance: once
j_gene: TRBJ1-2
v_gene: TRBV5-8

CDR3nt: TGCGCCAGCAGCCAACTCTTTACTGAGACCCAGTACTTC
CDR3aa: CASSQLFTETQYF
d_gene: .
abundance: .
j_gene: TRBJ2-5
v_gene: TRBV4-1

CDR3nt: TGTGCCAGCAGCTTGACCGGGACCCAGGGGAATCAGCCCCAGCATTTT
CDR3aa: CASSLTGTQGNQPQHF
d_gene: .
abundance: .
j_gene: TRBJ1-5
v_gene: TRBV2

CDR3nt: TGTGCCAGCAGTTCCCCGGGACAGGGGGGTGGCTACACCTTC
CDR3aa: CASSSPGQGGGYTF
d_gene: TRBD1
abundance: .
j_gene: TRBJ1-2
v_gene: TRBV28

CDR3nt: TGTGCCAGCAGTGAATTTGGGCAGATCACTGAAGCTTTCTTT
CDR3aa: CASSEFGQITEAFF
d_gene: .
abundance: .
j_gene: TRBJ1-1
v_gene: TRBV6-1

CDR3nt: TGCGCCAGCAGCACAGGGACTAGCGGGACCACAGATACGCAGTATTTT
CDR3aa: CASSTGTSGTTDTQYF
d_gene: TRBD2
abundance: .
j_gene: TRBJ2-3
v_gene: TRBV5-1

CDR3nt: TGTGCCAGCAGCCAAGCGGGTGAAAAACTGTTTTTT
CDR3aa: CASSQAGEKLFF
d_gene: .
abundance: few
j_gene: TRBJ1-4
v_gene: TRBV14

CDR3nt: TGTGCCAGCAGCTTGTACGTAGCGGAGTACACCGGGGAGCTGTTTTTT
CDR3aa: CASSLYVAEYTGELFF
d_gene: .
abundance: .
j_gene: TRBJ2-2
v_gene: TRBV7-6

CDR3nt: TGTGCCAGCAGAGCTTCCCACGAGCAGTACTTC
CDR3aa: CASRASHEQYF
d_gene: .
abundance: .
j_gene: TRBJ2-7
v_gene: TRBV28

CDR3nt: TGCAGCGCTCTCAGCGGGGGGGCCACCGGGGAGCTGTTTTTT
CDR3aa: CSALSGGATGELFF
d_gene: TRBD2
abundance: .
j_gene: TRBJ2-2
v_gene: TRBV29-1

CDR3nt: TGTGCCAGCTCAACCGGACAGGGAAACAATGAGCAGTTCTTC
CDR3aa: CASSTGQGNNEQFF
d_gene: TRBD1
abundance: .
j_gene: TRBJ2-1
v_gene: TRBV18

CDR3nt: TGTGCCACCTTGTTGGGAGGTCTTTCGGTGGAGCAGTACTTC
CDR3aa: CATLLGGLSVEQYF
d_gene: .
abundance: .
j_gene: TRBJ2-7
v_gene: TRBV10-3

CDR3nt: TGTGCCAGCAGTATCAGGGGGCGCTACGAGCAGTACTTC
CDR3aa: CASSIRGRYEQYF
d_gene: TRBD1
abundance: .
j_gene: TRBJ2-7
v_gene: TRBV27

CDR3nt: TGTGCCATCAAAGGGACAGGGGTTAAGATCACTGAAGCTTTCTTT
CDR3aa: CAIKGTGVKITEAFF
d_gene: TRBD1
abundance: .
j_gene: TRBJ1-1
v_gene: TRBV10-3

CDR3nt: TGTGCCAGCAGCTTAGAGGACGGGCGGGCTGAAGCTTTCTTT
CDR3aa: CASSLEDGRAEAFF
d_gene: .
abundance: .
j_gene: TRBJ1-1
v_gene: TRBV7-8

CDR3nt: TGCGCCAGCAGCTTGGGATGGGACAGGGCCCGGGACTATGGCTACACCTTC
CDR3aa: CASSLGWDRARDYGYTF
d_gene: TRBD1
abundance: .
j_gene: TRBJ1-2
v_gene: TRBV5-1

CDR3nt: TGCGCCAGCAGCCAAGGCGCTGGGCAGGCCACTGAAGCTTTCTTT
CDR3aa: CASSQGAGQATEAFF
d_gene: .
abundance: .
j_gene: TRBJ1-1
v_gene: TRBV4-3

CDR3nt: TGCGCCAGCAGCTTGGTTCGTTTCCGGGAGAAAGGCAACAATGAGCAGTTCTTC
CDR3aa: CASSLVRFREKGNNEQFF
d_gene: .
abundance: few
j_gene: TRBJ2-1
v_gene: TRBV5-1

CDR3nt: TGTGCCAGCAGCTCCTCCGGGGACGAGCAGTACTTC
CDR3aa: CASSSSGDEQYF
d_gene: .
abundance: .
j_gene: TRBJ2-7
v_gene: TRBV21-1

CDR3nt: TGCGCCAGCAGCCAATTGACGCTTGAGGGCGGGGAGCTGTTTTTT
CDR3aa: CASSQLTLEGGELFF
d_gene: .
abundance: .
j_gene: TRBJ2-2
v_gene: TRBV4-3

CDR3nt: TGTGCCAGCAGTGGACCAGGGGGCGAGCAGTTCTTC
CDR3aa: CASSGPGGEQFF
d_gene: TRBD1
abundance: .
j_gene: TRBJ2-1
v_gene: TRBV2

CDR3nt: TGTGCCAGCAGCTGGACTAGCGGACATGGCGGGGGGAACAATGAGCAGTTCTTC
CDR3aa: CASSWTSGHGGGNNEQFF
d_gene: TRBD2
abundance: .
j_gene: TRBJ2-1
v_gene: TRBV2

CDR3nt: TGTGCCAGCAGCGTAGTAGCGGGTTCCTACAATGAGCAGTTCTTC
CDR3aa: CASSVVAGSYNEQFF
d_gene: TRBD2
abundance: .
j_gene: TRBJ2-1
v_gene: TRBV9

CDR3nt: TGTGCTAGACGCGGCGGGACAGGGGGCGAGACCCAGTACTTC
CDR3aa: CARRGGTGGETQYF
d_gene: TRBD1
abundance: .
j_gene: TRBJ2-5
v_gene: TRBV12-5

CDR3nt: TGTGCCAGCAGTTTTCTCACTCGTCGTAGGGGCGAGCAGTACTTC
CDR3aa: CASSFLTRRRGEQYF
d_gene: .
abundance: .
j_gene: TRBJ2-7
v_gene: TRBV28

CDR3nt: TGTGCCAGCAGTTACTTGACAGTTACTGAAGCTTTCTTT
CDR3aa: CASSYLTVTEAFF
d_gene: .
abundance: once
j_gene: TRBJ1-1
v_gene: TRBV6-6

CDR3nt: TGTGCCAGCAGCTCCAGGGGGCTTGGAAACACCATATATTTT
CDR3aa: CASSSRGLGNTIYF
d_gene: TRBD1
abundance: .
j_gene: TRBJ1-3
v_gene: TRBV7-2

CDR3nt: TGCGCCAGCAGCTTGGGGCCTAACGGGGATCAGCCCCAGCATTTT
CDR3aa: CASSLGPNGDQPQHF
d_gene: .
abundance: .
j_gene: TRBJ1-5
v_gene: TRBV5-1

CDR3nt: TGTGCCAGCAGCTTGGACAGGGGGTACACTGAAGCTTTCTTT
CDR3aa: CASSLDRGYTEAFF
d_gene: TRBD1
abundance: .
j_gene: TRBJ1-1
v_gene: TRBV5-6

CDR3nt: TGTGCCAGCACCGTGGGGAGGGTGGCCAAAAACATTCAGTACTTC
CDR3aa: CASTVGRVAKNIQYF
d_gene: TRBD2
abundance: .
j_gene: TRBJ2-4
v_gene: TRBV6-1

CDR3nt: TGCGCCAGCAGCTCCGGAAAAGGACTAGAAAGGGCGGAGACCCAGTACTTC
CDR3aa: CASSSGKGLERAETQYF
d_gene: TRBD2
abundance: .
j_gene: TRBJ2-5
v_gene: TRBV5-1

CDR3nt: TGCGCCAGCAGCCAAGATCAAGGGGGAAGCTATGGCTACACCTTC
CDR3aa: CASSQDQGGSYGYTF
d_gene: .
abundance: once
j_gene: TRBJ1-2
v_gene: TRBV4-3

CDR3nt: TGTGCCAGCAGCCTGTCGGGGGGTAGCACCGGGGAGCTGTTTTTT
CDR3aa: CASSLSGGSTGELFF
d_gene: TRBD2
abundance: .
j_gene: TRBJ2-2
v_gene: TRBV4-2

CDR3nt: TGCGCCAGCAGCTTCCTTGGGGGGGCTTATCAGCCCCAGCATTTT
CDR3aa: CASSFLGGAYQPQHF
d_gene: .
abundance: .
j_gene: TRBJ1-5
v_gene: TRBV5-1

CDR3nt: TGCGCCAGCAGCCAAGATCCGCAGATCAATCAGCCCCAGCATTTT
CDR3aa: CASSQDPQINQPQHF
d_gene: .
abundance: .
j_gene: TRBJ1-5
v_gene: TRBV4-3

CDR3nt: TGTGCCAGCAGTGACTCGGCAACCGGGGAGCTGTTTTTT
CDR3aa: CASSDSATGELFF
d_gene: .
abundance: .
j_gene: TRBJ2-2
v_gene: TRBV6-4

CDR3nt: TGTGCCAGCACACCGGGACAAGGATTGAACACTGTGGACACTGAAGCTTTCTTT
CDR3aa: CASTPGQGLNTVDTEAFF
d_gene: .
abundance: .
j_gene: TRBJ1-1
v_gene: TRBV4-2

CDR3nt: TGTGCCAGCAGATTGCAGGGTTCTTGGCAGCCCCAGCATTTT
CDR3aa: CASRLQGSWQPQHF
d_gene: .
abundance: .
j_gene: TRBJ1-5
v_gene: TRBV27

CDR3nt: TGTGCCAGTAGTATCGGACAGGGGGCGGAGGCTTTCTTT
CDR3aa: CASSIGQGAEAFF
d_gene: TRBD1
abundance: .
j_gene: TRBJ1-1
v_gene: TRBV19

CDR3nt: TGCGCCAGCAGCCCGTGGGGGGGTAGTGGAGGCTACACCTTC
CDR3aa: CASSPWGGSGGYTF
d_gene: .
abundance: few
j_gene: TRBJ1-2
v_gene: TRBV5-1

CDR3nt: TGTGCCAGCAGCCCCCCGGACACCTACGAGCAGTACTTC
CDR3aa: CASSPPDTYEQYF
d_gene: .
abundance: .
j_gene: TRBJ2-7
v_gene: TRBV9

CDR3nt: TGTGCCAGTAGTACCACACAGAGCTCTGGAAACACCATATATTTT
CDR3aa: CASSTTQSSGNTIYF
d_gene: .
abundance: .
j_gene: TRBJ1-3
v_gene: TRBV19

CDR3nt: TGTGCCAGCAGCTTATACGGAGGGGTAGGGATCGGCTCTGGAAACACTATATATTTT
CDR3aa: CASSLYGGVGIGSGNTIYF
d_gene: .
abundance: .
j_gene: TRBJ1-3
v_gene: TRBV7-2

CDR3nt: TGCGCCAGCAGCTCCCAGGGGTACAAGAGGGGCGAAAAACTGTTTTTT
CDR3aa: CASSSQGYKRGEKLFF
d_gene: .
abundance: few
j_gene: TRBJ1-4
v_gene: TRBV4-1

CDR3nt: TGTGCCAGCAGCCAAGACCACAAGGATACGCAGTATTTT
CDR3aa: CASSQDHKDTQYF
d_gene: .
abundance: .
j_gene: TRBJ2-3
v_gene: TRBV14

CDR3nt: TGTGCCAGCAGCCTAACTCGCGATGAAGCTTTCTTT
CDR3aa: CASSLTRDEAFF
d_gene: .
abundance: .
j_gene: TRBJ1-1
v_gene: TRBV7-9

CDR3nt: TGTGCCAGCAGCTTGGGACAGGGAGGTCAGCCCCAGCATTTT
CDR3aa: CASSLGQGGQPQHF
d_gene: TRBD1
abundance: .
j_gene: TRBJ1-5
v_gene: TRBV7-9

CDR3nt: TGTGCCAGCAGTGGCCCCCAGGGTTACAATGAGCAGTTCTTC
CDR3aa: CASSGPQGYNEQFF
d_gene: .
abundance: .
j_gene: TRBJ2-1
v_gene: TRBV6-1

CDR3nt: TGTGCCATCTACAGGGGCCTGAACACTGAAGCTTTCTTT
CDR3aa: CAIYRGLNTEAFF
d_gene: TRBD1
abundance: .
j_gene: TRBJ1-1
v_gene: TRBV6-1